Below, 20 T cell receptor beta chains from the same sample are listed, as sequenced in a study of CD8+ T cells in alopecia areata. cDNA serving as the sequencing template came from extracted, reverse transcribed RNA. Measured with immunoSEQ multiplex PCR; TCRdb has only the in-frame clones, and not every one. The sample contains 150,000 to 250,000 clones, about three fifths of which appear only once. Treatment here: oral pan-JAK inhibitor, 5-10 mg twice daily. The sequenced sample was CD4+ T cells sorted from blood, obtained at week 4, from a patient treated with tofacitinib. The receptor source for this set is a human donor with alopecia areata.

The CDR3 protein is CASSVQGEGQYF. CDR3 nucleotide sequence: TGTGCCAGCAGCGTACAGGGGGAGGGGCAGTACTTC. The rearrangement joins TRBV2 to TRBJ2-7; possibly TRBD1 for D (8 bases). Germline lookup yields CDR1 SNHLY and CDR2 FYNNEI. The V and J ends lost 6 bases and 9 bases respectively, with 15 bases between them. CDR3 size: 12 residues. Based on the CDR3 plus reference TRBV2 and TRBJ2-7, the full variable domain is EPEVTQTPSHQVTQMGQEVILRCVPISNHLYFYWYRQILGQKVEFLVSFYNNEISEKSEIFDDQFSVERPDGSNFTLKIRSTKLEDSAMYFCASSVQGEGQYFGPGTRLTVT.

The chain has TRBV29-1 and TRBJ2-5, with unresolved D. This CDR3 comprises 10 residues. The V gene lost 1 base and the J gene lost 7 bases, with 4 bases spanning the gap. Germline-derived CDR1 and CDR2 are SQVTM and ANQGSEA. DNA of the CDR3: TGCAGCGTTGAAGTTGGGACCCAGTACTTC. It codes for CSVEVGTQYF.

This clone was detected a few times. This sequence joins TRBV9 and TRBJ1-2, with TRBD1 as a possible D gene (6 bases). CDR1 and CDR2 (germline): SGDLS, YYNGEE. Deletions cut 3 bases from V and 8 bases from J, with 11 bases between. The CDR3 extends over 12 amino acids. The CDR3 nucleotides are TGTGCCAGCAGCGGGACAGCGGGGGGCTACACCTTC. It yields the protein CASSGTAGGYTF.

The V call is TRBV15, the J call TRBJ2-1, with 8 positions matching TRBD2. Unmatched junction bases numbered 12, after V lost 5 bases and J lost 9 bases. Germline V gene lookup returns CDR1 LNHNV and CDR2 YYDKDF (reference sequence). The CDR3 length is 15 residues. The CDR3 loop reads CATSSRRGGRGEQFF. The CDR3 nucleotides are TGTGCCACCAGCTCCCGACGGGGGGGCAGGGGTGAGCAGTTCTTC.

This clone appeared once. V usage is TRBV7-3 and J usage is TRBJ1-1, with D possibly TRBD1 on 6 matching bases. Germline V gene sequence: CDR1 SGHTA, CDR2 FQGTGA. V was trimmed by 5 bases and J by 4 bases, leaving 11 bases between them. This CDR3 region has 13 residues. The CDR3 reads CASSAGGLTEAFF. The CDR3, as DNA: TGTGCCAGCAGCGCCGGGGGCCTCACTGAAGCTTTCTTT.

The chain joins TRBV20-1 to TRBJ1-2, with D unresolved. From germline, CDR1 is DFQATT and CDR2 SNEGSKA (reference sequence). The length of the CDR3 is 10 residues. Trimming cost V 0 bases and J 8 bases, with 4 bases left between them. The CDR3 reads CSARDRGYTF. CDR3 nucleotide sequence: TGCAGTGCTAGAGATCGGGGCTACACCTTC.

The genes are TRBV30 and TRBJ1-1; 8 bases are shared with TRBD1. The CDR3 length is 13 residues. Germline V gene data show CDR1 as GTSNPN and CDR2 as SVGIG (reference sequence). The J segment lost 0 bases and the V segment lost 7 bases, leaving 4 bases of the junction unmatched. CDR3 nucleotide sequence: TGTGCCTCTTACAGGGGGATGAACACTGAAGCTTTCTTT. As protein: CASYRGMNTEAFF.

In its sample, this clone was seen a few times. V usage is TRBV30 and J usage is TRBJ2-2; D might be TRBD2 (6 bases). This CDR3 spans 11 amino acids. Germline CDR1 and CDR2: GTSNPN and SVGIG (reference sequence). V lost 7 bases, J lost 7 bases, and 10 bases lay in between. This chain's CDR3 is CASGEVGELFF. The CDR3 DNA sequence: TGTGCCTCCGGGGAGGTCGGGGAGCTGTTTTTT.

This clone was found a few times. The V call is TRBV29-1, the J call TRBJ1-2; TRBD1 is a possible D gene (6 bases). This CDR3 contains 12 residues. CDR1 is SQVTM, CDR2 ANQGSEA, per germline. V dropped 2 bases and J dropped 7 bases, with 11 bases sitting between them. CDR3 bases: TGCAGCGTTGAAAGGGGGACTGGTGGCTACACCTTC. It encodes CSVERGTGGYTF.

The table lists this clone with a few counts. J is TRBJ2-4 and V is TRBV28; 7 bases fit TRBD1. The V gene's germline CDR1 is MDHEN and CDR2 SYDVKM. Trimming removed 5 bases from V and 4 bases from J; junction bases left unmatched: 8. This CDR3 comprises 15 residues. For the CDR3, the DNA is TGTGCCAGCAGTACCCGACAGGGCTTGAAAAACATTCAGTACTTC. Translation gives CASSTRQGLKNIQYF. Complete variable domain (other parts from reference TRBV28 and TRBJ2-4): DVKVTQSSRYLVKRTGEKVFLECVQDMDHENMFWYRQDPGLGLRLIYFSYDVKMKEKGDIPEGYSVSREKKERFSLILESASTNQTSMYLCASSTRQGLKNIQYFGAGTRLSVL.

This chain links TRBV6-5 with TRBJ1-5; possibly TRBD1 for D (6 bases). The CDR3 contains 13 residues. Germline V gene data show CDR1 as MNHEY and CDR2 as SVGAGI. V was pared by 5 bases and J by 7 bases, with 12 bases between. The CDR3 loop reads CASSRDMRQPQHF. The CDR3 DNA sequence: TGTGCCAGCAGTCGGGACATGAGACAGCCCCAGCATTTT.

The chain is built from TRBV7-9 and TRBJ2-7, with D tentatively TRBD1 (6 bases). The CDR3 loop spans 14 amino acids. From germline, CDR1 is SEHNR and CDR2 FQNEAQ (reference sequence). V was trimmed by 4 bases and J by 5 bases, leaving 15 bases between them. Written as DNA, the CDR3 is TGTGCCAGCAGCTGGTCGCAACAGGGACACGAGCAGTACTTC. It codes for CASSWSQQGHEQYF.

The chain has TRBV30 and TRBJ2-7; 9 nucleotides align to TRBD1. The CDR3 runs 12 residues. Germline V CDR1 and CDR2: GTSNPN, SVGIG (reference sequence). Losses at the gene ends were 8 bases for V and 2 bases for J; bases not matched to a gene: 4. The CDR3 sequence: CAGTGNAYEQYF. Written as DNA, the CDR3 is TGTGCCGGGACAGGGAATGCCTACGAGCAGTACTTC.

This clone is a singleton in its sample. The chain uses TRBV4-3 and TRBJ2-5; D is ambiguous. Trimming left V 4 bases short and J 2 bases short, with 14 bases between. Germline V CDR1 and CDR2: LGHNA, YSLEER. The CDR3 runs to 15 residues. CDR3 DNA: TGCGCCAGCAGCCCCTCCCGACGGATACAAGAGACCCAGTACTTC. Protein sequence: CASSPSRRIQETQYF.

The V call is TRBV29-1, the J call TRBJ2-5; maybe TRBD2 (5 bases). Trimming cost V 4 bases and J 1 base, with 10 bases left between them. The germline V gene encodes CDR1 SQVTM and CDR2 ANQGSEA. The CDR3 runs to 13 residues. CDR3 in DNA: TGCAGCGTTGGAGACGGAGGCCAAGAGACCCAGTACTTC. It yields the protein CSVGDGGQETQYF. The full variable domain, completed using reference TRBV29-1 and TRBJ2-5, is SAVISQKPSRDICQRGTSLTIQCQVDSQVTMMFWYRQQPGQSLTLIATANQGSEATYESGFVIDKFPISRPNLTFSTLTVSNMSPEDSSIYLCSVGDGGQETQYFGPGTRLLVL.

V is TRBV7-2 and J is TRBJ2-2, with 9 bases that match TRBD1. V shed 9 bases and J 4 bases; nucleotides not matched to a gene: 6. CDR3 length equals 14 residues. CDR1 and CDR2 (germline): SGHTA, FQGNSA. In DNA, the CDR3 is TGTGCCAGAAGGGGACAGGGTGGCACCGGGGAGCTGTTTTTT. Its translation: CARRGQGGTGELFF.

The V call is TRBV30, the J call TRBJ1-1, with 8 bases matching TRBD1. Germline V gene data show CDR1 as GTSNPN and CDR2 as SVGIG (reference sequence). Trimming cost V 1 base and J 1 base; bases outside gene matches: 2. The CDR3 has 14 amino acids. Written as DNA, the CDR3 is TGTGCCTGGAGTGGGGACAGGCCGAACACTGAAGCTTTCTTT. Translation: CAWSGDRPNTEAFF.

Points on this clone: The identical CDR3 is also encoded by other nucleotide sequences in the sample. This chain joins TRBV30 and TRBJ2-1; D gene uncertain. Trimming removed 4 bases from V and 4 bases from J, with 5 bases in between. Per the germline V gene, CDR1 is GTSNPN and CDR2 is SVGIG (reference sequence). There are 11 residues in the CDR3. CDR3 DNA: TGTGCCTGGACGACATACAATGAGCAGTTCTTC. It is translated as CAWTTYNEQFF.

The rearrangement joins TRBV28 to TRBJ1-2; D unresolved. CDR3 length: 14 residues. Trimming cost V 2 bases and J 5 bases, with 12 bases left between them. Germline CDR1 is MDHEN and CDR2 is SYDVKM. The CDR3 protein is CASSLRAASYGYTF. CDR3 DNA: TGTGCCAGCAGTTTAAGGGCAGCTTCGTATGGCTACACCTTC.

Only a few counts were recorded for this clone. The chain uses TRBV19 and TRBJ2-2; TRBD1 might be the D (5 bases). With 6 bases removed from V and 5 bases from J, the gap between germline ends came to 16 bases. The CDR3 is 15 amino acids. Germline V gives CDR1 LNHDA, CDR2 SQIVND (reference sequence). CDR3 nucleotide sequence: TGTGCCAGTAGCAGATCCAGGGTTGAGACCGGGGAGCTGTTTTTT. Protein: CASSRSRVETGELFF. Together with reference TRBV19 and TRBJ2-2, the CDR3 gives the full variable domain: DGGITQSPKYLFRKEGQNVTLSCEQNLNHDAMYWYRQDPGQGLRLIYYSQIVNDFQKGDIAEGYSVSREKKESFPLTVTSAQKNPTAFYLCASSRSRVETGELFFGEGSRLTVL.